The rows below give T cell receptor beta chains drawn from one sample of a study of neurological immune-mediated disorders. TCRdb re-called the 5' RACE reads with MiXCR, one entry per CDR3 protein. The sample records approximately 89,000 distinct CDR3 sequences, 13% being singletons. Source material: PBMCs. The receptors were sampled from a female donor with HTLV-1-associated myelopathy (HAM/TSP). The CDR3 runs from the conserved cysteine through the conserved F or W. The D gene is left open where the match is weak. Expanded clones are given a class, and other clones once, few, many or no size at all.

V: TRBV27; size: many; D: .; J: TRBJ2-7; CDR3: CASSWAGYEQYF; DNA: TGTGCCAGCAGTTGGGCCGGGTACGAGCAGTACTTC
V: TRBV5-1; size: many; D: .; J: TRBJ2-7; CDR3: CASSPRQSYEQYF; DNA: TGCGCCAGCAGCCCCAGACAATCCTACGAGCAGTACTTC
V: TRBV7-2; size: many; D: TRBD1; J: TRBJ2-7; CDR3: CASSLEGAANEQYF; DNA: TGTGCCAGCAGCTTAGAGGGGGCAGCCAACGAGCAGTACTTC
V: TRBV2; size: many; D: .; J: TRBJ1-5; CDR3: CASTDRAKTGRFGNQPQHF; DNA: TGTGCCAGCACCGATCGCGCCAAAACAGGGAGGTTTGGCAATCAGCCCCAGCATTTT
V: TRBV10-3; size: many; D: .; J: TRBJ2-3; CDR3: CAISGIGWSTDTQYF; DNA: TGTGCCATCAGTGGCATAGGGTGGAGCACAGATACGCAGTATTTT
V: TRBV12-3/TRBV12-4; size: many; D: .; J: TRBJ1-6; CDR3: CASIETGRGSPLHF; DNA: TGTGCCAGCATCGAGACAGGCCGGGGTTCACCCCTCCACTTT
V: TRBV10-3; size: .; D: .; J: TRBJ2-3; CDR3: CAIRGPGKEVQYF; DNA: TGTGCCATCAGGGGGCCGGGGAAGGAGGTGCAGTATTTT
V: TRBV7-9; size: many; D: .; J: TRBJ2-3; CDR3: CASSPSADTQYF; DNA: TGTGCCAGCAGCCCTAGCGCAGATACGCAGTATTTT
V: TRBV20-1; size: many; D: TRBD1; J: TRBJ2-7; CDR3: CSARNPATGGDEQYF; DNA: TGCAGTGCTAGAAATCCAGCCACAGGGGGCGACGAGCAGTACTTC
V: TRBV5-1; size: many; D: .; J: TRBJ2-7; CDR3: CASSFAYEQYF; DNA: TGCGCCAGCAGCTTCGCCTACGAGCAGTACTTC
V: TRBV29-1; size: .; D: TRBD2; J: TRBJ2-3; CDR3: CSAEKRGGPSDTQYF; DNA: TGCAGCGCGGAAAAGCGGGGGGGCCCCTCAGATACGCAGTATTTT
V: TRBV20-1; size: .; D: .; J: TRBJ1-1; CDR3: CSARAGGRTEAFF; DNA: TGCAGTGCTAGGGCAGGCGGGAGGACTGAAGCTTTCTTT
V: TRBV2; size: many; D: .; J: TRBJ1-6; CDR3: CASSDRVLAFYLKNSPLHF; DNA: TGTGCCAGCAGTGACAGGGTTTTGGCGTTCTACCTAAAGAATTCACCCCTCCACTTT
V: TRBV5-1; size: many; D: TRBD2; J: TRBJ2-1; CDR3: CASSFGGAHYNEQFF; DNA: TGCGCCAGCAGCTTCGGGGGGGCCCATTACAATGAGCAGTTCTTC
V: TRBV6-2/TRBV6-3; size: many; D: .; J: TRBJ1-5; CDR3: CASSSLEGESNQPQHF; DNA: TGTGCCAGCAGTTCCCTGGAAGGGGAGAGCAATCAGCCCCAGCATTTT
V: TRBV10-3; size: many; D: TRBD1; J: TRBJ1-1; CDR3: CAISPAGGFNEAFF; DNA: TGTGCCATCAGCCCCGCAGGGGGCTTTAATGAAGCTTTCTTT
V: TRBV29-1; size: many; D: TRBD1; J: TRBJ2-7; CDR3: CSVAPDDRVRYF; DNA: TGCAGCGTTGCTCCCGACGACAGGGTTCGTTACTTC
V: TRBV5-1; size: many; D: TRBD2; J: TRBJ2-5; CDR3: CASSFGALAGGPLQETQYF; DNA: TGCGCCAGCAGCTTTGGGGCCCTTGCGGGGGGGCCCTTACAAGAGACCCAGTACTTC
V: TRBV29-1; size: .; D: .; J: TRBJ2-1; CDR3: CSVRREAYNEQFF; DNA: TGCAGCGTTCGCAGGGAGGCCTACAATGAGCAGTTCTTC
V: TRBV12-3/TRBV12-4; size: many; D: .; J: TRBJ2-2; CDR3: CASSFSAGELFF; DNA: TGTGCCAGCAGTTTTTCGGCCGGGGAGCTGTTTTTT
V: TRBV5-1; size: many; D: TRBD1; J: TRBJ2-5; CDR3: CASSLGTGLQETQYF; DNA: TGCGCCAGCAGCTTGGGGACAGGCCTCCAAGAGACCCAGTACTTC
V: TRBV24-1; size: many; D: TRBD1; J: TRBJ2-1; CDR3: CATSAGTGYNEQFF; DNA: TGTGCCACCAGTGCGGGGACAGGGTACAATGAGCAGTTCTTC
V: TRBV5-1; size: many; D: .; J: TRBJ2-7; CDR3: CASSSTTDSYEQYF; DNA: TGCGCCAGCAGCTCCACCACAGATTCCTACGAGCAGTACTTC
V: TRBV7-8; size: .; D: .; J: TRBJ2-7; CDR3: CASSPSGYEQYF; DNA: TGTGCCAGCAGCCCGTCCGGCTACGAGCAGTACTTC
V: TRBV2; size: many; D: .; J: TRBJ2-7; CDR3: CASSPLNYEQYF; DNA: TGTGCCAGCAGCCCACTTAACTACGAGCAGTACTTC
V: TRBV5-6; size: medium-sized; D: TRBD2; J: TRBJ2-1; CDR3: CASSSPLWGTSGRSSYNEQFF; DNA: TGTGCCAGCAGCTCCCCCCTCTGGGGGACTAGCGGGCGTAGCTCCTACAATGAGCAGTTCTTC
V: TRBV7-3; size: few; D: .; J: TRBJ1-1; CDR3: CASSALGHPNTEAFF; DNA: TGTGCCAGCAGCGCGCTAGGACACCCGAACACTGAAGCTTTCTTT
V: TRBV2; size: many; D: .; J: TRBJ1-2; CDR3: CASSEDSYGYTF; DNA: TGTGCCAGCAGTGAGGACAGCTATGGCTACACCTTC
V: TRBV5-1; size: many; D: .; J: TRBJ2-3; CDR3: CASSWTPGGPGDTQYF; DNA: TGCGCCAGCAGCTGGACCCCCGGCGGGCCCGGAGATACGCAGTATTTT
V: TRBV10-3; size: many; D: TRBD2; J: TRBJ2-1; CDR3: CAIDKGWEGYNEQFF; DNA: TGTGCCATCGACAAGGGCTGGGAGGGATACAATGAGCAGTTCTTC
V: TRBV27; size: many; D: TRBD1; J: TRBJ1-1; CDR3: CASSLSAGGGGTEAFF; DNA: TGTGCCAGCAGTTTATCTGCAGGGGGCGGAGGGACTGAAGCTTTCTTT
V: TRBV6-1; size: many; D: .; J: TRBJ2-4; CDR3: CASRINPAGTKVAKNIQYF; DNA: TGTGCCAGCAGGATAAACCCCGCCGGGACCAAAGTAGCCAAAAACATTCAGTACTTC
V: TRBV5-1; size: .; D: .; J: TRBJ1-1; CDR3: CASSLEGGEGTEAFF; DNA: TGCGCCAGCAGCTTGGAGGGAGGGGAAGGCACTGAAGCTTTCTTT
V: TRBV20-1; size: many; D: .; J: TRBJ1-1; CDR3: CSTTGFPSLVGTEAFF; DNA: TGCAGCACCACCGGATTCCCCTCTCTAGTGGGGACTGAAGCTTTCTTT
V: TRBV28; size: many; D: .; J: TRBJ2-5; CDR3: CASSLYGETQYF; DNA: TGTGCCAGCAGTTTGTATGGAGAGACCCAGTACTTC
V: TRBV9; size: many; D: TRBD1; J: TRBJ1-3; CDR3: CASSTNRGNSGNTIYF; DNA: TGTGCCAGCAGCACCAACAGGGGGAACTCTGGAAACACCATATATTTT
V: TRBV6-6; size: many; D: .; J: TRBJ1-1; CDR3: CASSYLAGGRETEAFF; DNA: TGTGCCAGCAGTTACTTAGCGGGGGGTCGAGAAACTGAAGCTTTCTTT
V: TRBV3-1; size: many; D: TRBD2; J: TRBJ2-1; CDR3: CASSQDSILTSGGAGEQFF; DNA: TGTGCCAGCAGCCAAGATAGCATCCTGACTAGCGGGGGGGCCGGAGAGCAGTTCTTC
V: TRBV20-1; size: many; D: TRBD2; J: TRBJ2-1; CDR3: CSASFQPPGLAGSEQFF; DNA: TGCAGTGCTAGTTTCCAGCCCCCGGGACTAGCGGGTAGTGAGCAGTTCTTC
V: TRBV12-3/TRBV12-4; size: many; D: TRBD2; J: TRBJ2-2; CDR3: CASSSTGGGGTGELFF; DNA: TGTGCCAGCAGTTCGACCGGGGGGGGCGGCACCGGGGAGCTGTTTTTT
V: TRBV28; size: many; D: .; J: TRBJ1-2; CDR3: CASSFTDNYGYTF; DNA: TGTGCCAGCAGTTTTACTGATAACTATGGCTACACCTTC
V: TRBV5-1; size: many; D: .; J: TRBJ1-1; CDR3: CASSLSGRESKAFF; DNA: TGCGCCAGCAGCTTGTCCGGCAGGGAAAGTAAAGCTTTCTTT
V: TRBV5-1; size: many; D: TRBD1; J: TRBJ1-6; CDR3: CASSSGGKNSPLHF; DNA: TGCGCCAGCAGCTCAGGGGGCAAGAATTCACCCCTCCACTTT
V: TRBV3-1; size: many; D: TRBD1; J: TRBJ1-2; CDR3: CASSRDSHGYTF; DNA: TGTGCCAGCAGCCGGGACAGTCATGGCTACACCTTC
V: TRBV5-1; size: many; D: TRBD2; J: TRBJ2-1; CDR3: CASSLAGAGGRNEQFF; DNA: TGCGCCAGCAGCTTGGCCGGGGCGGGGGGGCGCAATGAGCAGTTCTTC
V: TRBV5-1; size: many; D: TRBD1; J: TRBJ2-3; CDR3: CASSWNAPGQGDTQYF; DNA: TGCGCCAGCAGCTGGAACGCACCCGGACAGGGAGATACGCAGTATTTT
V: TRBV20-1; size: many; D: .; J: TRBJ2-3; CDR3: CSASWESTDTQYF; DNA: TGCAGTGCTAGTTGGGAAAGCACAGATACGCAGTATTTT
V: TRBV28; size: .; D: .; J: TRBJ2-7; CDR3: CASSSPRRSSYEQYF; DNA: TGTGCCAGCAGTTCCCCCCGGAGAAGCTCCTACGAGCAGTACTTC
V: TRBV5-1; size: many; D: .; J: TRBJ2-1; CDR3: CASSLLEQGHNEQFF; DNA: TGCGCCAGCAGCTTGTTAGAACAGGGACACAATGAGCAGTTCTTC
V: TRBV5-5; size: many; D: .; J: TRBJ2-5; CDR3: CASRPPDEETQYF; DNA: TGTGCCAGCAGACCCCCGGATGAGGAGACCCAGTACTTC
V: TRBV28; size: .; D: .; J: TRBJ1-2; CDR3: CASNRGRGARYVYTF; DNA: TGTGCCAGCAACCGAGGACGGGGTGCTAGGTATGTCTACACCTTC
V: TRBV7-9; size: many; D: TRBD2; J: TRBJ2-3; CDR3: CASGRGSTDTQYF; DNA: TGTGCCAGCGGGCGGGGGAGCACAGATACGCAGTATTTT
V: TRBV7-2; size: many; D: TRBD1; J: TRBJ2-7; CDR3: CASSKRQGTTQQYF; DNA: TGTGCCAGCAGCAAACGACAGGGTACTACGCAGCAGTACTTC
V: TRBV6-5; size: once; D: .; J: TRBJ2-7; CDR3: CASSFVPYSGQRYEQYF; DNA: TGTGCCAGCAGTTTCGTACCGTATTCGGGACAAAGATACGAGCAGTACTTC